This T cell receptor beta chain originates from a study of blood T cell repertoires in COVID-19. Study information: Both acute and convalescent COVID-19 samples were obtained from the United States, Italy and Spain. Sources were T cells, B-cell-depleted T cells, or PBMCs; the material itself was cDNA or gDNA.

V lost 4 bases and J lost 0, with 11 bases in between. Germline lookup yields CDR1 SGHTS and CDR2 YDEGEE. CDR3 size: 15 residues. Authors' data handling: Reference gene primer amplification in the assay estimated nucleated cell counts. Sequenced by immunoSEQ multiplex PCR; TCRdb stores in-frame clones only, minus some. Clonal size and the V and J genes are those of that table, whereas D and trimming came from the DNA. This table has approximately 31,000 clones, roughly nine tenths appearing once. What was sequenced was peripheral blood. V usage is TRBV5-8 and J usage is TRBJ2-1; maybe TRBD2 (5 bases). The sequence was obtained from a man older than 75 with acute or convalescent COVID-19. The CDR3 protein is CASSQLASSYNEQFF. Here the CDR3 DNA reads TGTGCCAGCAGCCAATTAGCGTCCTCCTACAATGAGCAGTTCTTC.